This T cell receptor (beta chain) was found in a study of blood T cell repertoires in COVID-19. Looking at the study overall: Nucleic acid was either cDNA or gDNA, and it came from T cells, B-cell-depleted T cells, or PBMCs.

The data were produced by immunoSEQ multiplex PCR, yet TCRdb's version contains in-frame clones alone and is incomplete. Counted here are approximately 200,000 clones, 87% occurring once; the ten biggest clones make up 9.5% to 14%. The CDR3 extends over 13 amino acids. Germline V gene sequence: CDR1 SNHLY, CDR2 FYNNEI. Residents of 20 to 25 US areas, aged about 18 to 100 years, made up the participants. Cohort assignment relied on participant-reported clinical history. Sequenced: PBMCs or T cells enriched from blood (not recorded which). This TCR came from a man aged 25 to 40 who had recovered from COVID-19. The chain uses TRBV2 and TRBJ1-5, with 7 bases identical to TRBD1. The CDR3 here is CATRGAFNQPQHF. The CDR3 nucleotides read TGTGCTACCAGGGGGGCCTTCAATCAGCCCCAGCATTTT.